Listed here is a single TCR beta chain. An end of the junction differs from the germline gene, which may be a read error. The data stem from a study of tumor-infiltrating lymphocytes in primary liver carcinoma. The investigators made TCR beta cDNA from about 500 ng total RNA, using a constant-region primer. Amplification in three nested multiplex PCR rounds with slightly modified ARM-PCR gave rise to TCR beta libraries. TRBV1-TRBV30 forward primers paired with a C-beta reverse primer were used in the first two PCR rounds, which ran approximately 10 cycles each. TCRdb analysed the multiplex PCR reads with MiXCR anew, one entry per CDR3 protein. The sample includes fewer than 200,000 distinct CDR3 sequences, 70% to 90% seen only once; the top ten take around 18%. Co-extraction of both nucleic acids (RNA and DNA) used roughly 20-34 mg of unsorted bulk tissue. The CDR3 runs 15 residues. Germline V gene data show CDR1 as LGHNA and CDR2 as YSLEER.

Source material: tumor tissue from primary liver carcinoma. This sequence was found in a middle-aged man with primary liver carcinoma and hepatitis B virus infection. V usage is TRBV4-3 and J usage is TRBJ1-2; 7 bases agree with TRBD1. CDR3 sequence: CASSQDSGTEDGYTF. CDR3 in DNA: TGCGCAAGCAGCCAAGATTCCGGGACAGAGGATGGCTACACCTTC.